One sample yielded the 5 T cell receptor beta chains listed below, sequenced in a study of OX40 agonist ivuxolimab in advanced cancers. Library prep was done by the immunoSEQ multiplex PCR assay. Here the immuneACCESS table is served through TCRdb, limited to in-frame sequences with V and J called. Missing clones are a known gap in these copies; in checked studies unresolved V genes cover under half, and the rest lacks a known reason. In all, the sample holds about 100,000 clones, and about 90% of those were seen once. Roughly 0.15% of the sample lies in the top ten. The sequencing here drew on CD4+ or CD8+ T cells sorted from blood, taken in a trial of the OX40 agonist ivuxolimab. These receptors were collected from an adult with an advanced solid tumor such as melanoma, head and neck, liver or kidney cancer.

The V gene is TRBV4-2, the J gene TRBJ2-5; the match to TRBD2 covers 8 bases. The V and J ends lost 1 base and 5 bases, in that order; junction bases with no gene match: 6. Germline V lookup: CDR1 LGHNA, CDR2 YNFKEQ. The CDR3 length is 15 residues. Here the CDR3 DNA reads TGTGCCAGCAGCCAAGGGGGTAGCGGGACTGAGACCCAGTACTTC. Its translation: CASSQGGSGTETQYF.

The chain carries TRBV5-4 and TRBJ1-2, with D unresolved. V gave up 7 bases and J gave up 7 bases, with 26 bases separating them. Per germline, CDR1 SGHNT and CDR2 YYREEE (reference sequence). The CDR3 extends over 16 amino acids. CDR3 DNA sequence: TGTGCCAGCGGAACTAAACCTACGACTGGGAGGGTTGGCTACACCTTC. Translation: CASGTKPTTGRVGYTF.

J is TRBJ2-2 and V is TRBV6-1, with no clear D. Germline values: CDR1 MNHNS, CDR2 SASEGT. This CDR3 has 15 residues. Trimming removed 2 bases at V and 3 bases at J, with 10 bases between. CDR3 bases: TGTGCCAGCAGTGAATTCTTAGCTTACACCGGGGAGCTGTTTTTT. It encodes CASSEFLAYTGELFF.

This chain joins TRBV5-4 and TRBJ1-2; 9 bases align to TRBD1. Germline V CDR1 and CDR2: SGHNT, YYREEE (reference sequence). The CDR3 extends over 13 amino acids. The V gene end was trimmed by 3 bases and the J gene end by 8 bases; junction bases not matched to a gene: 5. CDR3 DNA: TGTGCCAGCAGCTGGGACAGGGCAGGGGGCTACACCTTC. Translating gives CASSWDRAGGYTF.

The V call is TRBV28, the J call TRBJ1-5, with D maybe TRBD1 (6 bases). The CDR3 length is 14 residues. V was clipped by 3 bases and J by 7 bases, with 13 bases between them. CDR1 is MDHEN and CDR2 is SYDVKM in the germline V gene. This CDR3 is CASSLGGPSQPQHF. The CDR3 DNA reads as TGTGCCAGCAGTTTGGGGGGGCCCAGCCAGCCCCAGCATTTT. The whole variable domain, remainder taken from reference TRBV28 and TRBJ1-5, is DVKVTQSSRYLVKRTGEKVFLECVQDMDHENMFWYRQDPGLGLRLIYFSYDVKMKEKGDIPEGYSVSREKKERFSLILESASTNQTSMYLCASSLGGPSQPQHFGDGTRLSIL.